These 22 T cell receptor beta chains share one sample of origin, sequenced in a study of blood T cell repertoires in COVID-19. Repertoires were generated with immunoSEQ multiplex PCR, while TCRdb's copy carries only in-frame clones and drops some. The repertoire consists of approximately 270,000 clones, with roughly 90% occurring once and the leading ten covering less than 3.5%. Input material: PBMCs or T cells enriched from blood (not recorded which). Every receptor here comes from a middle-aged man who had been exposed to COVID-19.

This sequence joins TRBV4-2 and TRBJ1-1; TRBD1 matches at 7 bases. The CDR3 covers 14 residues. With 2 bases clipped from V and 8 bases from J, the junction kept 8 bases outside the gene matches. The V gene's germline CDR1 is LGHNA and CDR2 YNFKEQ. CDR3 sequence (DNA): TGTGCCAGCAGCCAAACTACAGGGGTGGGGGAAGCTTTCTTT. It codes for CASSQTTGVGEAFF.

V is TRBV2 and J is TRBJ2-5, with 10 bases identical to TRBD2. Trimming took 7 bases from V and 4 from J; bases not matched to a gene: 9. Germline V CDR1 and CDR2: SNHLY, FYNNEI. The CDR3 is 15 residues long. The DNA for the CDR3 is TGTGCCAGCATTATAGCGGGAGGCCGCCTAGAGACCCAGTACTTC. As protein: CASIIAGGRLETQYF.

Written as DNA, the CDR3 is TGTGCCAGCTCGCTATATAGCGTAGCAGGGGACTATGGCTACACCTTC. This sequence encodes CASSLYSVAGDYGYTF. The chain joins TRBV18 to TRBJ1-2, with D perhaps TRBD1 (6 bases). Germline lookup yields CDR1 KGHSH and CDR2 LQKENI. The V end lost 6 bases, the J end lost 3 bases, and 20 bases lay between the germline ends. The CDR3 runs to 16 residues.

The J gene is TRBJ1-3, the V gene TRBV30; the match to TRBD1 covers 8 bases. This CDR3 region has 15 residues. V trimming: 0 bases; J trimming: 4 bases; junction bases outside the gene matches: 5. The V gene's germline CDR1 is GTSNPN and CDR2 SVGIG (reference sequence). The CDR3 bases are TGTGCCTGGAGTGTAGGGCAGGGGGCGGGAAACACCATATATTTT. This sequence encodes CAWSVGQGAGNTIYF.

The CDR3, as DNA: TGTGCCAGTAGTACCCGACAGGTCCCGGGGGGATCACCCCTCCACTTT. It encodes CASSTRQVPGGSPLHF. The V call is TRBV19, the J call TRBJ1-6, with D possibly TRBD1 on 6 matching bases. The CDR3 spans 16 residues. V was trimmed by 4 bases and J by 10 bases, leaving 20 bases between them. Germline assignment: CDR1 LNHDA and CDR2 SQIVND (reference sequence).

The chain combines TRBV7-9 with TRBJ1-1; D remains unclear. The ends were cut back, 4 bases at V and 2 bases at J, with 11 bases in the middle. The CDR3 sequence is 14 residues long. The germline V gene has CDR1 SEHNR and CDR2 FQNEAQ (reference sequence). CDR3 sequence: CASSSHSFNTEAFF. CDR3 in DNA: TGTGCCAGCAGCTCCCACAGTTTCAACACTGAAGCTTTCTTT.

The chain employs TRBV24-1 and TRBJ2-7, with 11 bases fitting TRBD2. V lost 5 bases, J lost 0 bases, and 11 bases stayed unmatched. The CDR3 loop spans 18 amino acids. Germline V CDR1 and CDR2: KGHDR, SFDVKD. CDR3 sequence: CATSAHGLAGSDSYEQYF. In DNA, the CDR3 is TGTGCCACCAGTGCTCATGGACTAGCGGGTTCGGACTCCTACGAGCAGTACTTC.

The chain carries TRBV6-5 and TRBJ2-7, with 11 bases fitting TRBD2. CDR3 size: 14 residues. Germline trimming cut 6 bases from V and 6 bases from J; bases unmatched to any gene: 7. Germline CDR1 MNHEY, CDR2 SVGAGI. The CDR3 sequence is CASRLAGGPSEQYF. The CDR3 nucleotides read TGTGCCAGCAGGTTAGCGGGAGGGCCTAGCGAGCAGTACTTC.

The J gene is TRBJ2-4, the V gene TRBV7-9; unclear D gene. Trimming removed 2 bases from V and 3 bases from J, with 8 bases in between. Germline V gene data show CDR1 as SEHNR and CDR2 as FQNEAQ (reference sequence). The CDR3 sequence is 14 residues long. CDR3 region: CASSLTYSKNIQYF. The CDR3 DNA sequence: TGTGCCAGCAGCTTAACGTACAGCAAAAACATTCAGTACTTC.

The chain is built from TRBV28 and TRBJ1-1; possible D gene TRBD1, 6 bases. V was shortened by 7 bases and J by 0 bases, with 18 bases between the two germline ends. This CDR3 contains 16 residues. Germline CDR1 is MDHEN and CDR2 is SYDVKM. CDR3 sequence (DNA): TGTGCCAGCATCCCCGGGCCCAGGGACATGAACACTGAAGCTTTCTTT. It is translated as CASIPGPRDMNTEAFF.

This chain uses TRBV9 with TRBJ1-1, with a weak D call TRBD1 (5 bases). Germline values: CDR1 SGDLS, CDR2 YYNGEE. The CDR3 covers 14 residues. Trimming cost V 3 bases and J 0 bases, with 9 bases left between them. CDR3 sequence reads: CASSGLTVNTEAFF. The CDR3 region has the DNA TGTGCCAGCAGCGGATTGACAGTGAACACTGAAGCTTTCTTT.

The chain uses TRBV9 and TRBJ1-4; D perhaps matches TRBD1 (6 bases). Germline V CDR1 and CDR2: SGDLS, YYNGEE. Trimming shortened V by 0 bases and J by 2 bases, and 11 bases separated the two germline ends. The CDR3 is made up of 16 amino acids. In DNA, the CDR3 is TGTGCCAGCAGCGTAGGGTCGGGGGGCACTAATGAAAAACTGTTTTTT. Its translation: CASSVGSGGTNEKLFF.

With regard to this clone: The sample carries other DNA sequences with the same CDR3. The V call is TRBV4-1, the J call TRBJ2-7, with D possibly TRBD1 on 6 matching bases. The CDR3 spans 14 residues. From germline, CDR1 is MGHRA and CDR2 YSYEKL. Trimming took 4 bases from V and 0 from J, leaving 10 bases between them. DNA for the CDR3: TGCGCCAGCAGCCCGGGACAAAGCTCCTACGAGCAGTACTTC. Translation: CASSPGQSSYEQYF.

The DNA for the CDR3 is TGTGCCAGCAGAACAGGGTTCGCTGAAGCTTTCTTT. It translates to CASRTGFAEAFF. The V and J genes are TRBV7-9 and TRBJ1-1; the D gene is possibly TRBD1 (6 bases). This CDR3 is 12 amino acids long. The V end lost 6 bases, the J end lost 6 bases, and 11 bases lay between the germline ends. Germline-derived CDR1 and CDR2 are SEHNR and FQNEAQ (reference sequence).

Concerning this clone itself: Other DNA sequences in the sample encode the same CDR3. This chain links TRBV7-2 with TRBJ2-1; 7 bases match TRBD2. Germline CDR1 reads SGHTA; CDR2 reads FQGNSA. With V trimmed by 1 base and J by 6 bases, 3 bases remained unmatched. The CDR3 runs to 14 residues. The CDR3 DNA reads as TGTGCCAGCAGCTTAGGCGGGAGAGGCAATGAGCAGTTCTTC. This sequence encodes CASSLGGRGNEQFF.

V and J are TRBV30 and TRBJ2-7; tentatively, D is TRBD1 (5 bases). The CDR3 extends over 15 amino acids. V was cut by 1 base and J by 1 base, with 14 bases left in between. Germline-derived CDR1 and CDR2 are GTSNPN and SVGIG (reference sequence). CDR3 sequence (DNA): TGTGCCTGGAGTGCACTCCAGTGGACATCCTACGAGCAGTACTTC. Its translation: CAWSALQWTSYEQYF.

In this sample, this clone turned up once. In nucleotides, the CDR3 is TGTGCCAGCAGTCCCCCGGGAGGGACTGAAGCTTTCTTT. Its protein product is CASSPPGGTEAFF. The chain has TRBV27 and TRBJ1-1, with D unresolved. Trimming removed 5 bases at V and 5 bases at J, with 12 bases between. CDR1 and CDR2 from the germline V gene are MNHEY and SMNVEV (reference sequence). CDR3 length: 13 residues.

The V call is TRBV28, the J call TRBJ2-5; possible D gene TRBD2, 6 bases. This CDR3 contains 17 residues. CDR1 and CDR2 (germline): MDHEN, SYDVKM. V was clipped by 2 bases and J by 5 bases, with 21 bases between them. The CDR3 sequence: CASSLGPHGRRGETQYF. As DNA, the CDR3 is TGTGCCAGCAGTTTAGGACCTCACGGACGTCGGGGGGAGACCCAGTACTTC.

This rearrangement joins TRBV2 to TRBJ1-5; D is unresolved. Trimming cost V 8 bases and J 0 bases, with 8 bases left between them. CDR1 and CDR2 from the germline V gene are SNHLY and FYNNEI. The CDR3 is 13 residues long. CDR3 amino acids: CASSTYSNQPQHF. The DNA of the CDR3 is TGTGCCAGCTCAACCTATAGCAATCAGCCCCAGCATTTT.

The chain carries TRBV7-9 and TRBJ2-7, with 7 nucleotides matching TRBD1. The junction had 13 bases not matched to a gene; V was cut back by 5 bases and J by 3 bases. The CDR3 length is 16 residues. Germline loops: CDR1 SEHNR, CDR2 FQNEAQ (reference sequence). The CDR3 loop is CASSGEQGTNHYEQYF. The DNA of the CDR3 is TGTGCCAGCAGCGGCGAACAGGGGACAAATCACTACGAGCAGTACTTC. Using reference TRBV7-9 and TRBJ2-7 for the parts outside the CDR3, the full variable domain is DTGVSQNPRHKITKRGQNVTFRCDPISEHNRLYWYRQTLGQGPEFLTYFQNEAQLEKSRLLSDRFSAERPKGSFSTLEIQRTEQGDSAMYLCASSGEQGTNHYEQYFGPGTRLTVT.

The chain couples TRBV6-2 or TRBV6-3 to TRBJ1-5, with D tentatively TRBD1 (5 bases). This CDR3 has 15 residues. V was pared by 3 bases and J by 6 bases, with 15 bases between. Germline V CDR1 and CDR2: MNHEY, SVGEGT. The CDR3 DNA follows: TGTGCCAGCAGTTATAAAAGGGGCCGAGGTCAGCCCCAGCATTTT. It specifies CASSYKRGRGQPQHF.

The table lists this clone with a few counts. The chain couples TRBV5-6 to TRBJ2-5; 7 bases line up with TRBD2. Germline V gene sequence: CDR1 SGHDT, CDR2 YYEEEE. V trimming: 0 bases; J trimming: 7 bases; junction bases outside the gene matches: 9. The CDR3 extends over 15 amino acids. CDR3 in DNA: TGTGCCAGCAGCTTGGAAAAAAGATCGGGGGGGACCCAGTACTTC. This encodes CASSLEKRSGGTQYF.